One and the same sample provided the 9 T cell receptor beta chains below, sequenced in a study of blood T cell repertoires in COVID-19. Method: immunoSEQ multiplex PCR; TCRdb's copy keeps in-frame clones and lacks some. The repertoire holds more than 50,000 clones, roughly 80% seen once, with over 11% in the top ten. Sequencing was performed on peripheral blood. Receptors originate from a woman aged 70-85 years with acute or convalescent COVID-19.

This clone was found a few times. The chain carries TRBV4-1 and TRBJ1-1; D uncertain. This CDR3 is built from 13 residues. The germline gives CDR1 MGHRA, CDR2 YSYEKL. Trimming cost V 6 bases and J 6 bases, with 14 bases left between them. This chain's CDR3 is CASRMLEPAEAFF. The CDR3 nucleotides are TGCGCCAGCAGGATGCTAGAGCCGGCTGAAGCTTTCTTT.

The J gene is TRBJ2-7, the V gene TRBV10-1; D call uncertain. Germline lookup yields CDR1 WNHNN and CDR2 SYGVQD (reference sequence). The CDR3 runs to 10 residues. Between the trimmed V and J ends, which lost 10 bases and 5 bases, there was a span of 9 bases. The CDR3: CAIVSDEQYV. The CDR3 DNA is TGCGCCATTGTTTCGGACGAGCAGTACGTC.

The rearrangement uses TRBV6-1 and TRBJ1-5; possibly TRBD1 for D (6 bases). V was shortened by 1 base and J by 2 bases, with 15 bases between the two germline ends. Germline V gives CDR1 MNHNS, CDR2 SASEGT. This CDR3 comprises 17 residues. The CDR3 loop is CASSEGGRGRGNQPQHF. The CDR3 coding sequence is TGTGCCAGCAGTGAAGGAGGAAGGGGGAGAGGCAATCAGCCCCAGCATTTT.

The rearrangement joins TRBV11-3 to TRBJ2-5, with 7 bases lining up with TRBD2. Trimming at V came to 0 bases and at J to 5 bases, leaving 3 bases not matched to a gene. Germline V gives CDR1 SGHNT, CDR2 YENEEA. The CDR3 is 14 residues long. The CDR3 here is CASSLDDGGETQYF. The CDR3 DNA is TGTGCCAGCAGCTTAGATGACGGGGGGGAGACCCAGTACTTC.

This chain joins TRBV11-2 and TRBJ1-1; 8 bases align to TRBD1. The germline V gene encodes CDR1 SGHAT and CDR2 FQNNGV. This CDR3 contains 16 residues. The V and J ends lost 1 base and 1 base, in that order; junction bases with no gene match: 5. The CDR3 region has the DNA TGTGCCAGCAGCTTAGGACAGGGGCCACCGAACACTGAAGCTTTCTTT. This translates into CASSLGQGPPNTEAFF.

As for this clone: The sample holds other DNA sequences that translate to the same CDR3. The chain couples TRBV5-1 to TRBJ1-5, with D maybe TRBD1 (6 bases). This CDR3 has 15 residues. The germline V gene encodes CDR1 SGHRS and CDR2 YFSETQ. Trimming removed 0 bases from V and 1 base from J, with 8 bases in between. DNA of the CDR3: TGCGCCAGCAGCTTGGACGGACAGAGCAATCAGCCCCAGCATTTT. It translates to CASSLDGQSNQPQHF.

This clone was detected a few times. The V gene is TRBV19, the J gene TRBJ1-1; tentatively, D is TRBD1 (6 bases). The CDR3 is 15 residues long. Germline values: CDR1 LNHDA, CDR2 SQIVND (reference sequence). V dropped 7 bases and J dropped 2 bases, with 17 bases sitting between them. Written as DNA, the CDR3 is TGTGCCAGTACCCCAGGAAGGGGGGGAAACACTGAAGCTTTCTTT. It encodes CASTPGRGGNTEAFF.

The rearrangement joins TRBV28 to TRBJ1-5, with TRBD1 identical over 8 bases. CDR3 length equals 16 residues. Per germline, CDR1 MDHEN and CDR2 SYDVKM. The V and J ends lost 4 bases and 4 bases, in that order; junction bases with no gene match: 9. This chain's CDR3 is CASSSLRRTGNQPQHF. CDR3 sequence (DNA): TGTGCCAGCAGTTCCCTCCGAAGGACAGGGAATCAGCCCCAGCATTTT.

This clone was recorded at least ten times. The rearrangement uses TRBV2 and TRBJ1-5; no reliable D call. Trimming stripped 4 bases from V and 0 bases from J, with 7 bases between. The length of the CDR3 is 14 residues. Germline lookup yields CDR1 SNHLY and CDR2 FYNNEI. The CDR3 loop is CASSAQVSNQPQHF. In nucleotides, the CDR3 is TGTGCCAGCAGTGCGCAGGTTAGCAATCAGCCCCAGCATTTT.